Following are 21 T cell receptor beta chains from one sample sequenced in a study of response to subunit inactivated influenza vaccine. MiXCR was run by TCRdb on the RT-PCR reads, yielding one entry per CDR3 protein. The data show under 950,000 distinct CDR3 sequences, 21% seen once. The source material was PBMCs from blood, sampled about 5 days after vaccination. Receptors originate from a middle-aged man who received an inactivated influenza vaccine.

The chain has TRBV2 and TRBJ1-3; D is unclear. This CDR3 region has 15 residues. Germline loops: CDR1 SNHLY, CDR2 FYNNEI. The V gene lost 4 bases and the J gene lost 4 bases, with 14 bases spanning the gap. CDR3 residues: CASSGSIIRGNTIYF. CDR3 DNA: TGTGCCAGCAGTGGTTCGATTATACGCGGAAACACCATATATTTT. Drawing the rest from reference TRBV2 and TRBJ1-3, the complete variable domain is EPEVTQTPSHQVTQMGQEVILRCVPISNHLYFYWYRQILGQKVEFLVSFYNNEISEKSEIFDDQFSVERPDGSNFTLKIRSTKLEDSAMYFCASSGSIIRGNTIYFGEGSWLTVV.

There are a few counts of this clonotype. The gene calls are TRBV24-1 and TRBJ2-6; D gene uncertain. This CDR3 contains 15 residues. The ends were cut back, 4 bases at V and 1 base at J, with 7 bases in the middle. CDR1 is KGHDR, CDR2 SFDVKD, per germline. The CDR3 DNA reads as TGTGCCACCAGTGACCCGCCGTCTGGGGCCAACGTCCTGACTTTC. Protein product: CATSDPPSGANVLTF.

This CDR3 reads CASSLRLAEAYEQYF. The CDR3 bases are TGCGCCAGCAGCCTGAGACTAGCGGAAGCCTACGAGCAGTACTTC. The chain carries TRBV4-3 and TRBJ2-7; 9 nucleotides align to TRBD2. Germline trimming cut 4 bases from V and 2 bases from J; bases unmatched to any gene: 6. Germline V CDR1 and CDR2: LGHNA, YSLEER. CDR3 length: 15 residues.

The CDR3 nucleotides are TGTGCCAGCAGCGTAGCGGGAGGGCACAATGAGCAGTTCTTC. Its translation is CASSVAGGHNEQFF. The V and J genes are TRBV25-1 and TRBJ2-1; 11 nucleotides agree with TRBD2. CDR3 length: 14 residues. Looked up from germline, CDR1 is MGHDK and CDR2 is SYGVNS. With V trimmed by 6 bases and J by 5 bases, 3 bases remained unmatched. Drawing the rest from reference TRBV25-1 and TRBJ2-1, the complete variable domain is EADIYQTPRYLVIGTGKKITLECSQTMGHDKMYWYQQDPGMELHLIHYSYGVNSTEKGDLSSESTVSRIRTEHFPLTLESARPSHTSQYLCASSVAGGHNEQFFGPGTRLTVL.

This clonotype was recorded a few times. The V gene is TRBV12-3 or TRBV12-4, the J gene TRBJ2-2; D not resolved. V lost 6 bases, J lost 4 bases, and 15 bases lay in between. CDR3 length: 15 amino acids. The CDR3 loop reads CASRQFDTTTGELFF. CDR3 sequence (DNA): TGTGCCAGCAGGCAATTCGACACCACCACCGGGGAGCTGTTTTTT.

This rearrangement joins TRBV2 to TRBJ2-6; the D is unclear. Germline CDR1 and CDR2: SNHLY and FYNNEI. V gave up 6 bases and J gave up 2 bases, with 20 bases separating them. There are 18 residues in the CDR3. CDR3 DNA sequence: TGTGCCAGCAGCCCACCTTCTCACACAGCCCCTGGGGCCAACGTCCTGACTTTC. This encodes CASSPPSHTAPGANVLTF.

This clonotype was recorded a few times. The chain carries TRBV18 and TRBJ2-4, with D possibly TRBD2 on 6 matching bases. Germline assignment: CDR1 KGHSH and CDR2 LQKENI. This CDR3 has 15 amino acids. V was cut by 2 bases and J by 0 bases, with 8 bases left in between. CDR3 nucleotides: TGTGCCAGCTCACCAGGGGAGGCAGCCAAAAACATTCAGTACTTC. Protein sequence: CASSPGEAAKNIQYF.

This clonotype was recorded a few times. The rearrangement links TRBV6-2 or TRBV6-3 to TRBJ2-1; D is unresolved. There are 12 residues in the CDR3. Germline CDR1 and CDR2: MNHEY and SVGEGT. Trimming removed 2 bases at V and 9 bases at J, with 8 bases between. The CDR3 DNA reads TGTGCCAGCAGTTACCATGTGGGTGAGCAGTTCTTC. This sequence encodes CASSYHVGEQFF.

This chain joins TRBV14 and TRBJ2-1, with D maybe TRBD2 (6 bases). Trimming removed 4 bases at V and 4 bases at J, with 17 bases between. The CDR3 has 16 amino acids. Germline CDR1 is SGHDN and CDR2 is FVKESK. The CDR3 sequence: CASSPWEDSKYNEQFF. The CDR3 DNA is TGTGCCAGCAGCCCTTGGGAGGACTCCAAATACAATGAGCAGTTCTTC.

This clonotype has a handful of counts. The chain joins TRBV27 to TRBJ2-3; 7 bases fit TRBD2. Germline CDR1 is MNHEY and CDR2 is SMNVEV (reference sequence). V trimming: 4 bases; J trimming: 4 bases; junction bases outside the gene matches: 5. This CDR3 contains 14 residues. For the CDR3, the DNA is TGTGCCAGCAGTTATGGGAGGGTGTCAGATACGCAGTATTTT. As protein: CASSYGRVSDTQYF.

This clonotype was seen a handful of times. The chain combines TRBV10-3 with TRBJ2-1; TRBD2 matches 11 bases. V trimming: 0 bases; J trimming: 9 bases; junction bases outside the gene matches: 10. CDR3 length: 17 amino acids. CDR1 is ENHRY, CDR2 SYGVKD, per germline. This CDR3 reads CAISESTALAGVGEQFF. CDR3 sequence (DNA): TGTGCCATCAGTGAGTCGACAGCACTAGCGGGAGTCGGTGAGCAGTTCTTC.

The chain uses TRBV5-1 and TRBJ2-7; 9 bases align to TRBD1. This CDR3 contains 15 residues. Germline loops: CDR1 SGHRS, CDR2 YFSETQ. V shed 0 bases and J 2 bases; nucleotides not matched to a gene: 3. CDR3 in DNA: TGCGCCAGCAGCTTGGTTGGGACAGGGACCTACGAGCAGTACTTC. Translating gives CASSLVGTGTYEQYF.

This clonotype was detected once. The chain employs TRBV5-1 and TRBJ1-5; D is possibly TRBD1 (5 bases). CDR1 and CDR2 from the germline V gene are SGHRS and YFSETQ. This CDR3 is 16 amino acids long. Trimming cost V 5 bases and J 0 bases, with 15 bases left between them. The CDR3 DNA reads as TGCGCCAGCAGTCCCGGGGCTTACAATAGCAATCAGCCCCAGCATTTT. Translating gives CASSPGAYNSNQPQHF.

This clonotype has at least ten counts. The V and J genes are TRBV29-1 and TRBJ2-1, with a tentative D call TRBD2 (6 bases). Germline-derived CDR1 and CDR2 are SQVTM and ANQGSEA. Between the trimmed V and J ends, which lost 5 bases and 5 bases, there was a span of 13 bases. The CDR3 has 13 amino acids. The CDR3 DNA follows: TGCAGCGTTTCCCCGTGGGGGGACAATGAGCAGTTCTTC. Translating gives CSVSPWGDNEQFF.

This clonotype showed up many times. The rearrangement uses TRBV4-2 and TRBJ1-2; 7 positions match TRBD1. With 1 base clipped from V and 6 bases from J, the junction kept 2 bases outside the gene matches. CDR3 length equals 13 residues. The V gene's germline CDR1 is LGHNA and CDR2 YNFKEQ. CDR3 sequence (DNA): TGTGCCAGCAGCCAAGGAACAGGGGATGGCTACACCTTC. Amino acid sequence: CASSQGTGDGYTF.

The chain combines TRBV19 with TRBJ2-2; D remains unclear. Deletions cut 8 bases from V and 4 bases from J, with 14 bases between. Per germline, CDR1 LNHDA and CDR2 SQIVND (reference sequence). The CDR3 covers 14 residues. The CDR3 sequence is CASGSTGGTGELFF. CDR3 sequence (DNA): TGTGCCAGTGGGTCCACGGGCGGCACCGGGGAGCTGTTTTTT.

This clonotype has a handful of counts. This rearrangement joins TRBV13 to TRBJ2-3; 11 nucleotides agree with TRBD2. Germline loops: CDR1 PRHDT, CDR2 FYEKMQ (reference sequence). The CDR3 is made up of 16 amino acids. V was clipped by 2 bases and J by 8 bases; unmatched bases: 9. This CDR3 is CASSLLGTSGMGTQYF. Here the CDR3 DNA reads TGTGCCAGCAGCTTACTCGGGACTAGCGGAATGGGTACGCAGTATTTT.

V gene TRBV27 combines with J gene TRBJ2-3; the D gene is possibly TRBD2 (5 bases). The CDR3 is 13 residues long. Germline CDR1 and CDR2: MNHEY and SMNVEV (reference sequence). Deletions cut 3 bases from V and 8 bases from J, with 12 bases between. The CDR3: CASSFFLATTQYF. Here the CDR3 DNA reads TGTGCCAGCAGTTTCTTCCTAGCTACTACGCAGTATTTT.

V is TRBV6-1 and J is TRBJ2-5, with a possible D match to TRBD2 (7 bases). Between the trimmed V and J ends, which lost 6 bases and 9 bases, there was a span of 29 bases. Germline lookup yields CDR1 MNHNS and CDR2 SASEGT. This CDR3 spans 17 amino acids. CDR3 sequence: CASSRRLSPGGGEAQYF. CDR3 sequence (DNA): TGTGCCAGCAGCCGACGGCTCAGCCCTGGGGGGGGCGAGGCCCAGTACTTC.

V is TRBV18 and J is TRBJ2-7, with D perhaps TRBD1 (5 bases). V lost 3 bases, J lost 3 bases, and 12 bases lay in between. CDR1 and CDR2 (germline): KGHSH, LQKENI. The length of the CDR3 is 14 residues. CDR3 residues: CASSPPGRVYEQYF. DNA of the CDR3: TGTGCCAGCTCACCCCCGGGCAGGGTCTACGAGCAGTACTTC. Complete variable domain (other parts from reference TRBV18 and TRBJ2-7): NAGVMQNPRHLVRRRGQEARLRCSPMKGHSHVYWYRQLPEEGLKFMVYLQKENIIDESGMPKERFSAEFPKEGPSILRIQQVVRGDSAAYFCASSPPGRVYEQYFGPGTRLTVT.

The chain combines TRBV7-8 with TRBJ2-5; D may be TRBD1 or TRBD2 (7 bases each). Germline V gene lookup returns CDR1 SGHVS and CDR2 FQNEAQ. Between the trimmed V and J ends, which lost 6 bases and 4 bases, there was a span of 15 bases. This CDR3 has 14 amino acids. The CDR3, as DNA: TGTGCCAGCAGAGCGGGGACAGTTGGAGAGACCCAGTACTTC. This codes for CASRAGTVGETQYF.